This TCR beta chain was sequenced in a study of blood T cell repertoires in COVID-19 (dated by TCRdb to 2018 to 2021). At the level of the whole study: Samples covering the acute and convalescent phases of COVID-19 were provided by collaborators in the United States, Italy and Spain. The material from the prospective study consisted of cDNA or gDNA derived from T cells, B-cell-depleted T cells, or PBMCs. The dataset comprised deeply sampled blood TCRbeta repertoires from subjects exposed to, actively infected with, or recovered from COVID-19. The repertoires were released in a freely available public database meant as a resource for research on the immune response to SARS-CoV-2. The samples were drawn from the first 160 participants of the ongoing ImmuneRACE study and from over a thousand subjects provided by 6 global collaborators. The sample metadata nearly always contained a de-identified subject ID, COVID-19 status, age in years and sex. HLA class I and class II types, where available, came from metadata supplied by the sample provider rather than from assay-based typing. On the study overall, not on this receptor specifically: The amount of clinical and demographic metadata varied by source and participant and was provided uncurated.

Each collaborating institution followed its own protocols to collect whole blood in K2EDTA tubes. For TCRbeta analysis, collaborators shipped samples as frozen whole blood, isolated PBMCs, or DNA extracted from either of those sample types. The immunoSEQ Assay, a bias-controlled multiplex PCR, was used to amplify TCRbeta CDR3 regions from genomic DNA. Under the source paper's analysis protocol: The number of nucleated cells in each sample was estimated from the amplification of reference gene primers within the assay. To quantify the absolute abundance of each unique TCRbeta CDR3 rearrangement, sequence reads were collapsed and filtered. For each sample, productive Simpson clonality was calculated as the square root of Simpson's diversity index over productive rearrangements. Imported from immuneACCESS, the table was reduced by TCRdb to in-frame sequences with V and J called. These copies leave out some clones; in studies compared against another copy, an unresolved V gene accounts for under half, and the cause of the remainder is not known. From that table come the V and J calls and clone size; the DNA was used to work out D and trimming. The table for this sample lists about 52,000 clones; approximately 89% of them were counted only once. The ten largest clonotypes hold around 5.1% of the sample.

Via the germline V gene, CDR1 is MNHNS and CDR2 SASEGT. The CDR3, cysteine through phenylalanine, is 17 amino acids long. The sequence is cut down to CDR3 DNA, 51 bases in frame from base 1. The V end loses 0 bases and the J end loses 3 bases, and a stretch of 18 bases separates them. In the case of this clone: Which antigen it targets is not known. Base quality data are lacking; no much larger clone is found one base away.

The receptor was isolated from a man in his 60s with active COVID-19. Recombination linked TRBV6-1 to TRBJ2-7; the D region possibly corresponds to TRBD2 (6 bases align). Sequencing used peripheral blood. The CDR3 is CASSEARRGSVGYEQYF. The DNA sequence is as follows: TGTGCCAGCAGTGAAGCTAGGAGGGGTTCGGTTGGCTACGAGCAGTACTTC.